This is a list of T cell receptor beta chains from one sample in a study of T-cell reconstitution after alpha-beta-depleted transplantation in children. TCRdb re-called the PCR reads through MiXCR, storing one row per CDR3 protein. The sample holds about 480,000 distinct CDR3 sequences, under 15% seen once. The sequenced sample was PBMCs from the stem cell graft donor, obtained from the stem cell graft. These receptors all stem from a human donor who donated a stem cell graft to a child with combined immunodeficiency. Both conserved end residues are part of each CDR3. A D gene is named only where the DNA matches it firmly. Size is omitted from some rows. Given values are once, few, many or a class for expanded clones.

cdr3_length	clone_size	v_call	j_call	d_call	cdr3_aa	cdr3_nt
13	NA	TRBV7-3	TRBJ2-4	TRBD1	CASSWGQGDIQYF	TGTGCCAGCAGCTGGGGACAGGGAGACATTCAGTACTTC
13	NA	TRBV29-1	TRBJ2-7	TRBD1	CSAQSGQYYEQYF	TGCAGCGCTCAGTCGGGACAGTATTACGAGCAGTACTTC
15	few	TRBV7-2	TRBJ2-7	NA	CASSLEGGQNYEQYF	TGTGCCAGCAGCCTGGAGGGGGGCCAAAACTACGAGCAGTACTTC
14	NA	TRBV12-3/TRBV12-4	TRBJ2-7	NA	CASSLGGQAYEQYF	TGTGCCAGCAGTTTAGGCGGGCAGGCCTACGAGCAGTACTTC
14	NA	TRBV30	TRBJ1-3	NA	CAWETGISGNTIYF	TGTGCCTGGGAAACAGGGATCTCTGGAAACACCATATATTTT
11	few	TRBV2	TRBJ2-7	NA	CASHSPYEQYF	TGTGCCAGCCACAGTCCCTACGAGCAGTACTTC
13	NA	TRBV29-1	TRBJ1-2	NA	CSVESGDYYGYTF	TGCAGCGTTGAATCTGGGGACTACTATGGCTACACCTTC
15	many	TRBV5-1	TRBJ2-3	TRBD1	CASSMGQGASDTQYF	TGCGCCAGCAGCATGGGACAGGGGGCGTCTGATACGCAGTATTTT
15	NA	TRBV5-6	TRBJ2-7	NA	CASSFSGRSSYEQYF	TGTGCCAGCAGCTTTTCAGGGAGGAGCTCCTACGAGCAGTACTTC
13	NA	TRBV12-3/TRBV12-4	TRBJ2-7	NA	CASSLEAYWEQYF	TGTGCCAGCAGTTTGGAGGCCTACTGGGAGCAGTACTTC
18	few	TRBV11-2	TRBJ2-3	TRBD1	CASSLDLGQGSGTDTQYF	TGTGCCAGCAGCTTAGATTTAGGACAGGGGAGTGGCACAGATACGCAGTATTTT
13	NA	TRBV20-1	TRBJ2-5	TRBD1	CSARQGGQETQYF	TGCAGTGCTCGACAGGGGGGCCAAGAGACCCAGTACTTC
16	many	TRBV10-3	TRBJ2-1	NA	CAISERGVSSYNEQFF	TGTGCCATCAGTGAGAGAGGGGTTAGCTCCTACAATGAGCAGTTCTTC
14	NA	TRBV5-1	TRBJ2-5	TRBD1	CASSYGQGGETQYF	TGCGCCAGCAGCTACGGACAGGGCGGGGAGACCCAGTACTTC
15	many	TRBV29-1	TRBJ2-3	TRBD2	CSVEGGRTGTDTQYF	TGCAGCGTTGAGGGCGGGAGAACCGGCACAGATACGCAGTATTTT
15	few	TRBV7-2	TRBJ2-7	TRBD2	CASSPLAGGQNEQYF	TGTGCCAGCAGCCCTCTAGCGGGAGGCCAAAACGAGCAGTACTTC
15	few	TRBV12-5	TRBJ2-1	TRBD1	CASGLGQGTLNEQFF	TGTGCTAGTGGTCTGGGACAGGGGACTTTAAATGAGCAGTTCTTC